This T cell receptor (beta chain) was obtained from a study of blood T cell repertoires in COVID-19. Study-wide context: There were acute and convalescent COVID-19 samples, and they came from the United States, Italy and Spain.

This clone occurred once. Methods used by the authors: From reference gene primer amplification, estimates of nucleated cell counts were derived. The protocol was immunoSEQ multiplex PCR, while the TCRdb copy is restricted to in-frame clones and leaves out a portion. The DNA was the basis for D and trimming; V, J and clone size are from that table. The sample consists of under 150,000 clones, roughly nine tenths of them appearing once. The sequenced sample was peripheral blood. This clonotype was obtained from a man aged 55-75 years with COVID-19, enrolled during active disease.

CDR3 in amino acids: CASSNDRGMVAGELFF. The CDR3 DNA reads as TGTGCCAGCAGTAACGACAGGGGGATGGTGGCCGGGGAGCTGTTTTTT. The chain joins TRBV27 to TRBJ2-2, with 9 bases identical to TRBD1. The CDR3 is 16 amino acids. V gave up 5 bases and J gave up 6 bases; unmatched junction bases: 10. CDR1 MNHEY and CDR2 SMNVEV come from the germline V gene (reference sequence).